Listed below are T cell receptor beta chains from one sample, sequenced in a study of cytomegalovirus exposure and HLA in healthy donors. Method: immunoSEQ multiplex PCR; TCRdb's copy keeps in-frame clones and lacks some. The sample records about 110,000 clones, 70% to 85% being singletons. Material: PBMCs. Receptor source: a male donor in good health and CMV-seronegative. CDR3s include the opening cysteine and the closing phenylalanine or tryptophan. D genes are given only for firm matches. For some rows the clone size is stated as once, few or many, or as a class when expanded; others skip it.

>.|TRBJ2-1|.|TRBV7-2
CASSLRAIPTGEQFF
TGTGCCAGCAGCTTACGAGCTATACCCACGGGTGAGCAGTTCTTC
>.|TRBJ1-6|.|TRBV4-2
CASSQDRGREALHF
TGTGCCAGCAGCCAAGATAGGGGCCGAGAGGCCCTCCACTTT
>TRBD2|TRBJ2-2|few|TRBV4-1
CASSPDLAGVGELFF
TGCGCCAGCAGCCCCGATCTAGCGGGAGTCGGGGAGCTGTTTTTT
>.|TRBJ2-1|.|TRBV9
CASSVEGLPYNEQFF
TGTGCCAGCAGCGTAGAGGGACTCCCCTACAATGAGCAGTTCTTC
>.|TRBJ2-7|.|TRBV7-2
CASSFRDFYEQYF
TGTGCCAGCAGCTTCCGGGATTTCTACGAGCAGTACTTC
>TRBD2|TRBJ2-5|.|TRBV5-4
CASSGRLAGEEQYF
TGTGCCAGCAGCGGTCGACTAGCGGGAGAGGAGCAGTACTTC
>.|TRBJ2-5|.|TRBV9
CASSPPGTMATQYF
TGTGCCAGCAGCCCCCCGGGTACTATGGCGACCCAGTACTTC
>.|TRBJ1-1|once|TRBV4-1
CASSQPTGNTEAFF
TGCGCCAGCAGCCAACCGACAGGGAACACTGAAGCTTTCTTT
>TRBD2|TRBJ2-3|.|TRBV7-8
CASSLASGGDTQYF
TGTGCCAGCAGCTTAGCAAGCGGGGGAGATACGCAGTATTTT
>TRBD1|TRBJ1-1|.|TRBV27
CASSFYDRGTEAFF
TGTGCCAGCAGTTTTTACGACAGGGGGACTGAAGCTTTCTTT
>TRBD2|TRBJ2-7|.|TRBV6-5
CASSLSGTSHEQYF
TGTGCCAGCAGTCTTTCCGGGACTAGTCACGAGCAGTACTTC
>.|TRBJ1-3|.|TRBV6-1
CASSIRSGNTIYF
TGTGCCAGCAGTATCCGCTCTGGAAACACCATATATTTT
>TRBD2|TRBJ2-2|.|TRBV6-4
CASSLAGPNTGELFF
TGTGCCAGCAGTCTAGCGGGGCCAAACACCGGGGAGCTGTTTTTT
>.|TRBJ2-2|.|TRBV5-1
CASSLVTQGADTGELFF
TGCGCCAGCAGCTTGGTTACCCAAGGGGCGGACACCGGGGAGCTGTTTTTT
>TRBD2|TRBJ2-1|once|TRBV7-2
CASSLARGRAGESYNEQFF
TGTGCCAGCAGCTTAGCGAGGGGACGGGCGGGAGAATCCTACAATGAGCAGTTCTTC
>TRBD1|TRBJ2-7|once|TRBV7-8
CASSFRPGQPYYEQYF
TGTGCCAGCAGCTTTCGCCCGGGACAGCCGTATTACGAGCAGTACTTC
>TRBD1|TRBJ2-3|.|TRBV28
CASSFTDRGSGADTQYF
TGTGCCAGCAGTTTCACAGACAGGGGGAGTGGAGCAGATACGCAGTATTTT
>.|TRBJ2-7|.|TRBV27
CAGSLGGGPYEQYF
TGTGCCGGCAGTTTAGGGGGGGGGCCCTACGAGCAGTACTTC
>TRBD1|TRBJ2-1|.|TRBV11-2
CASSTGQGPPGDEQFF
TGTGCCAGCAGCACGGGACAGGGACCGCCCGGGGATGAGCAGTTCTTC
>TRBD1|TRBJ2-5|.|TRBV19
CASSFGQATLETQYF
TGTGCCAGTAGTTTTGGACAGGCCACGCTCGAGACCCAGTACTTC
>TRBD2|TRBJ2-4|.|TRBV10-2
CASSDRAGGLAKNIQYF
TGCGCCAGCAGTGATCGGGCGGGAGGGTTAGCCAAAAACATTCAGTACTTC
>TRBD2|TRBJ2-1|.|TRBV7-9
CASSYPAGTSGSSYNEQFF
TGTGCCAGCAGTTATCCCGCCGGGACTAGCGGATCTTCCTACAATGAGCAGTTCTTC
>TRBD1|TRBJ2-1|.|TRBV2
CASSEEGAGEQFF
TGTGCCAGCAGTGAAGAGGGGGCAGGAGAGCAGTTCTTC
>.|TRBJ1-4|.|TRBV7-9
CASSSTGTGEKLFF
TGTGCCAGCAGTTCTACAGGGACCGGAGAAAAACTGTTTTTT
>TRBD1|TRBJ2-7|.|TRBV27
CASRTGSSYEQYF
TGTGCCAGCAGGACAGGGAGCTCCTACGAGCAGTACTTC
>TRBD2|TRBJ2-1|.|TRBV2
CASSPLAGGPQNEQFF
TGTGCCAGCAGCCCACTAGCGGGAGGGCCCCAAAATGAGCAGTTCTTC
>TRBD2|TRBJ2-1|.|TRBV27
CASSLQAGVYNEQFF
TGTGCCAGCAGTCTCCAAGCGGGAGTATACAATGAGCAGTTCTTC
>TRBD1|TRBJ2-7|few|TRBV2
CASRGQVYEQYF
TGTGCCAGCAGGGGACAGGTTTACGAGCAGTACTTC
>TRBD2|TRBJ2-1|.|TRBV27
CASSLWTSGSEEQFF
TGTGCCAGCAGTTTATGGACTAGCGGGAGTGAGGAGCAGTTCTTC
>.|TRBJ1-1|.|TRBV6-1
CASPKGEGTEAFF
TGTGCCAGCCCCAAGGGGGAGGGGACTGAAGCTTTCTTT
>TRBD2|TRBJ2-2|.|TRBV29-1
CSVALAGDGELFF
TGCAGCGTTGCGCTAGCGGGCGACGGGGAGCTGTTTTTT
>.|TRBJ2-7|.|TRBV11-3
CASSLVSGIGEQYF
TGTGCCAGCAGCTTAGTATCAGGGATTGGCGAGCAGTACTTC
>.|TRBJ1-4|.|TRBV7-9
CASSSTTHLEKLFF
TGTGCCAGCAGCTCAACCACCCACTTAGAAAAACTGTTTTTT
>TRBD1|TRBJ1-2|once|TRBV29-1
CSAQQGARDTF
TGCAGCGCCCAACAGGGGGCGAGGGACACCTTC
>TRBD2|TRBJ2-5|.|TRBV9
CASSVGLAGGGETQYF
TGTGCCAGCAGCGTGGGGCTAGCGGGAGGAGGAGAGACCCAGTACTTC
>TRBD2|TRBJ2-3|.|TRBV28
CASSFPTSGRAADTQYF
TGTGCCAGCAGTTTCCCTACTAGCGGGAGGGCGGCAGATACGCAGTATTTT
>TRBD2|TRBJ2-7|.|TRBV5-3
CARSLVGMWTSGRVYEQYF
TGTGCCAGAAGCTTGGTCGGGATGTGGACTAGCGGGAGAGTCTACGAGCAGTACTTC
>TRBD2|TRBJ2-1|.|TRBV4-2
CASSQGDYPEQFF
TGTGCCAGCAGCCAAGGGGACTACCCAGAGCAGTTCTTC
>.|TRBJ2-5|.|TRBV30
CAWSPRTFRETQYF
TGTGCCTGGAGTCCCCGGACTTTCCGGGAGACCCAGTACTTC
>TRBD1|TRBJ1-1|.|TRBV19
CASSQTGGYTEAFF
TGTGCCAGTAGTCAGACAGGGGGCTACACTGAAGCTTTCTTT
>TRBD2|TRBJ2-2|.|TRBV6-4
CASSDHRTSDTGELFF
TGTGCCAGCAGTGACCATCGGACTAGCGACACCGGGGAGCTGTTTTTT
>.|TRBJ2-3|.|TRBV29-1
CSAGGPGTDTQYF
TGCAGCGCCGGGGGGCCAGGCACAGATACGCAGTATTTT
>TRBD1|TRBJ1-6|.|TRBV29-1
CSVARDRETGSPLHF
TGCAGCGTTGCTAGGGACAGGGAGACGGGTTCACCCCTCCACTTT
>.|TRBJ1-1|.|TRBV27
CASSFGRGTEAFF
TGTGCCAGCAGTTTTGGGAGGGGGACTGAAGCTTTCTTT
>TRBD2|TRBJ2-7|.|TRBV7-3
CASSLLPGGLYEQYF
TGTGCCAGCAGCTTATTACCGGGAGGCCTCTACGAGCAGTACTTC
>TRBD2|TRBJ2-1|.|TRBV5-1
CASSSGLAGGNNEQFF
TGCGCCAGCAGCTCGGGACTAGCGGGAGGTAACAATGAGCAGTTCTTC
>TRBD1|TRBJ2-7|.|TRBV29-1
CSVEVGDRGYEQYF
TGCAGCGTTGAAGTTGGGGACAGGGGTTACGAGCAGTACTTC
>.|TRBJ1-1|.|TRBV6-1
CASGAGMNTEAFF
TGTGCCAGCGGGGCAGGAATGAACACTGAAGCTTTCTTT